This T cell receptor (beta chain) is drawn from a study of PD-L1 blockade in urothelial cancer. Study-level background: The median number of T cells present in blood samples was 140,000 to 150,000.

Generated by immunoSEQ multiplex PCR, the TCRdb table keeps only in-frame clones and is missing some. The data show more than 35,000 clones, 75% to 95% seen once. A remark on this clone: Its antigen is as yet unknown.

The CDR3 extends over 16 amino acids. In germline, CDR1 is SGHNT, CDR2 YYREEE (reference sequence). Trimming took 3 bases from V and 2 from J; bases not matched to a gene: 7. Study-wide points: Blood clones associated with the tumor expanded more at 3 weeks in durable-benefit patients.

Locally advanced or metastatic urothelial carcinoma affected the patients. The chain uses TRBV5-4 and TRBJ2-5, with 10 positions matching TRBD1. The TCR originated in a man between 65 and 85 years old with urothelial cancer. Here the sequenced sample was PBMCs, taken around atezolizumab (anti-PD-L1) treatment. DNA of the CDR3: TGTGCCAGCAGCTCAGGACAGGGGGGGAGGCAAGAGACCCAGTACTTC. This codes for CASSSGQGGRQETQYF. Variable domain in full (rest from reference TRBV5-4 and TRBJ2-5): ETGVTQSPTHLIKTRGQQVTLRCSSQSGHNTVSWYQQALGQGPQFIFQYYREEENGRGNFPPRFSGLQFPNYSSELNVNALELDDSALYLCASSSGQGGRQETQYFGPGTRLLVL.